This T cell receptor (beta chain) was observed in a study of blood T cells in healthy people across ages. Together with a sample-barcoded 5' primer, a J-beta primer mix was included in a second PCR lasting roughly 6 to 12 cycles. Individual samples furnished no less than 3 million CDR3-containing paired-end reads apiece. In TCRdb, the 5' RACE reads were re-called with MiXCR into one record per CDR3 protein. Here the sample spans over 1,500,000 distinct CDR3 sequences, around 50% being singletons. General study points: Donors of long life had a larger count of naive CD4+ cells and greater diversity than aged donors.

From germline, CDR1 is WSHSY and CDR2 SAAADI. This CDR3 has 15 residues. As concerns this clonotype: Its antigen is unknown. One end of the junction varies from germline; a read error may be responsible.

The sample comprised blood. The chain couples TRBV10-2 to TRBJ2-1, with a possible D match to TRBD2 (5 bases). This sequence originates from a woman aged 40 to 55 in good health. CDR3 in amino acids: CASSESRLSYSEQFF. CDR3 DNA sequence: TGCGCCAGCAGTGAGTCCCGACTATCCTACAGTGAGCAGTTCTTC.